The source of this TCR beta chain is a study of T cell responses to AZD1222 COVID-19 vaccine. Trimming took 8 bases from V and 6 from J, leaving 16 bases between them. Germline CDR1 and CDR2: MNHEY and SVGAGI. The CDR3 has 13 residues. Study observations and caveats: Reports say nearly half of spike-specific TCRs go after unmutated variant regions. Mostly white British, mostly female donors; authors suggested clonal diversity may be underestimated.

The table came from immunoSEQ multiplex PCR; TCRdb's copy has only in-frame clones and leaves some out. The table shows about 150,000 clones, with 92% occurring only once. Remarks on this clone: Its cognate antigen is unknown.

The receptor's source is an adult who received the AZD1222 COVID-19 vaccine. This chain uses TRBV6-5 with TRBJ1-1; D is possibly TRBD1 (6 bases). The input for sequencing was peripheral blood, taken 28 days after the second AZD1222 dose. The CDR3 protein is CASRGGGGPEAFF. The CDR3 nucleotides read TGTGCCAGCCGAGGGGGGGGCGGCCCTGAAGCTTTCTTT.